This T cell receptor beta chain comes out of a study of cytomegalovirus exposure and HLA in healthy donors. Study-wide results and caveats: Presence/absence analyses assumed roughly uniform sequencing depth across donors, which may not hold. Earlier results showed most TCR beta V segments being productive about 87% or about 30% of the time.

A multiplex PCR was run with 60 Vbeta primers and 13 Jbeta primers. Original analysis: In a later analysis, the count reached roughly 80 million unique TCR beta chains, with 9 million to 11 million shared. This table comes from immunoSEQ multiplex PCR, and its TCRdb copy is limited to in-frame clones, with some not included. That table supplies the V and J calls and clone size; D and trimming were determined from the DNA. This table has around 150,000 clones, approximately 80% appearing once. V was trimmed by 6 bases and J by 2 bases, leaving 19 bases between them. This CDR3 is built from 16 residues. Germline CDR1 is KGHSH and CDR2 is LQKENI. This clone was picked up one time. The antigen remains undetermined.

The chain has TRBV18 and TRBJ1-2, with D possibly TRBD1 on 5 matching bases. Sequenced material: PBMCs. The TCR comes from a woman in her twenties or thirties in good health and CMV-seropositive. This CDR3 is CASSRTRSALNYGYTF. The CDR3 region has the DNA TGTGCCAGCTCTCGGACACGATCCGCTCTGAACTATGGCTACACCTTC.